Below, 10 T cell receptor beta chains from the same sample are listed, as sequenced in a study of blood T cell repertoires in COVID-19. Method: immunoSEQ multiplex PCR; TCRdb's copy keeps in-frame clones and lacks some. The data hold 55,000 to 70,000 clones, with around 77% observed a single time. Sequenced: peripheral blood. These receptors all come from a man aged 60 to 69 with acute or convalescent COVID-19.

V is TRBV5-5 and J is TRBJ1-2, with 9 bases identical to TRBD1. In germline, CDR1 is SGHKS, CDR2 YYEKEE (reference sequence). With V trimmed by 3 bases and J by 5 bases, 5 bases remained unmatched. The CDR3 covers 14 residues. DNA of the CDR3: TGTGCCAGCAGCTCACAGGGGGCAGGTTATGGCTACACCTTC. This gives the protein CASSSQGAGYGYTF.

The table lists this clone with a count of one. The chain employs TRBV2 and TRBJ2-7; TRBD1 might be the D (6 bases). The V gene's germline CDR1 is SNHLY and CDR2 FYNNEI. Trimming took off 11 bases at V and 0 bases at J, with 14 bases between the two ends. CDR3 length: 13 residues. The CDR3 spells CALRGSSSYEQYF. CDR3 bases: TGTGCCCTGAGGGGGTCCAGCTCCTACGAGCAGTACTTC.

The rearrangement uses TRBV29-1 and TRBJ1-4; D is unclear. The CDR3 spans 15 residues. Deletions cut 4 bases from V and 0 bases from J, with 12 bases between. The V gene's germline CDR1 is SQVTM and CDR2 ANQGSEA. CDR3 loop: CSVVLIGATNEKLFF. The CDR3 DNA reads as TGCAGCGTTGTTCTTATCGGTGCAACTAATGAAAAACTGTTTTTT.

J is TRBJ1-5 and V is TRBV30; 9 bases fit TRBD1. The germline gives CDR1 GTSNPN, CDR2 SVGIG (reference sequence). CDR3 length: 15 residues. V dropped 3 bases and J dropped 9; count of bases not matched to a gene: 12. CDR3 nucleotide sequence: TGTGCCTGGAGCCCCCCGGACAGGGGCCCCGGGCCCCAGCATTTT. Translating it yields CAWSPPDRGPGPQHF.

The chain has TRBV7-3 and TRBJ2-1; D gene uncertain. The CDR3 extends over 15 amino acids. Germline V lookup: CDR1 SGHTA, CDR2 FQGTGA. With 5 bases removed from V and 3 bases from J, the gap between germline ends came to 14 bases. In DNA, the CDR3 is TGTGCCAGCAGCCGAACTACTGGAAGCTACAATGAGCAGTTCTTC. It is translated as CASSRTTGSYNEQFF. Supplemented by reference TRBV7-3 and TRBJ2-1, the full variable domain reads GAGVSQTPSNKVTEKGKYVELRCDPISGHTALYWYRQSLGQGPEFLIYFQGTGAADDSGLPNDRFFAVRPEGSVSTLKIQRTERGDSAVYLCASSRTTGSYNEQFFGPGTRLTVL.

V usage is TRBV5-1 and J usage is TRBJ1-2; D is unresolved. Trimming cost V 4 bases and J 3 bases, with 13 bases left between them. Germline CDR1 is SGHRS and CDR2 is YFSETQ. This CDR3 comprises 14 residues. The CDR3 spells CASSPPGSDYGYTF. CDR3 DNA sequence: TGCGCCAGCAGCCCCCCCGGGTCAGACTATGGCTACACCTTC.

The CDR3 here is CASSQVLLTVYGYTF. The CDR3 DNA reads TGCGCCAGCAGCCAAGTCCTATTGACAGTCTATGGCTACACCTTC. The chain couples TRBV4-1 to TRBJ1-2; possibly TRBD1 for D (5 bases). This CDR3 region has 15 residues. Germline CDR1 reads MGHRA; CDR2 reads YSYEKL. Trimming took off 1 base at V and 4 bases at J, with 13 bases between the two ends.

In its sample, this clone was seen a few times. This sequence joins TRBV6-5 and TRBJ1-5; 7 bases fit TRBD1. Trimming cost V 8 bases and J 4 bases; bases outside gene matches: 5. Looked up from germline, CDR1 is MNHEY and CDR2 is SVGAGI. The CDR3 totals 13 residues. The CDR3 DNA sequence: TGTGCCAGCGCCTGGACAGGTAATCAGCCCCAGCATTTT. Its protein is CASAWTGNQPQHF.

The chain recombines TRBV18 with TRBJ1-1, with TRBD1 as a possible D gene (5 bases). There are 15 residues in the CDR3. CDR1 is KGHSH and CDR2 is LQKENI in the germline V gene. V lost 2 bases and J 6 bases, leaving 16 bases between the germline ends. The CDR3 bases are TGTGCCAGCTCACCAGCGATGACTGGGGCGGCTGAAGCTTTCTTT. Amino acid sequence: CASSPAMTGAAEAFF. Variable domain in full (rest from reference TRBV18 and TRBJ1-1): NAGVMQNPRHLVRRRGQEARLRCSPMKGHSHVYWYRQLPEEGLKFMVYLQKENIIDESGMPKERFSAEFPKEGPSILRIQQVVRGDSAAYFCASSPAMTGAAEAFFGQGTRLTVV.

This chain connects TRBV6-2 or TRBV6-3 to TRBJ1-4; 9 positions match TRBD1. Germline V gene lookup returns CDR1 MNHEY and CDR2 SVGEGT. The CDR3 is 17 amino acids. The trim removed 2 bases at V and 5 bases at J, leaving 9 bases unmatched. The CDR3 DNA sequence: TGTGCCAGCAGTTACCCAGGACCTGGGACAGGGAATGAAAAACTGTTTTTT. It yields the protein CASSYPGPGTGNEKLFF.